These 16 T cell receptor beta chains share one sample of origin, sequenced in a study of PD-1 blockade in mismatch repair-deficient tumors. Here immunoSEQ multiplex PCR was the method, and the copy in TCRdb shows in-frame clones only, minus some. This sample has 56,000 or so clones, with over 75% found just once. Here the sequenced sample was peripheral blood, taken less than 21 weeks after starting pembrolizumab. These receptors all come from an adult with mismatch repair-deficient cancer.

The chain employs TRBV6-4 and TRBJ1-2; D remains unclear. V lost 4 bases and J lost 8, with 11 bases in between. The germline V gene has CDR1 MRHNA and CDR2 SNTAGT. The CDR3 extends over 12 amino acids. Written as DNA, the CDR3 is TGTGCCAGCAGTGTGGGAAATGGGGGCTACACCTTC. Amino acid sequence: CASSVGNGGYTF.

The chain couples TRBV13 to TRBJ1-3; the D is unclear. V lost 0 bases and J lost 9, with 12 bases in between. The CDR3 length is 14 residues. Looked up from germline, CDR1 is PRHDT and CDR2 is FYEKMQ (reference sequence). The CDR3 region is CASSLGQVRATIYF. For the CDR3, the DNA is TGTGCCAGCAGCTTAGGCCAGGTCCGCGCCACCATATATTTT.

The chain links TRBV5-4 to TRBJ1-4; possible D gene TRBD1, 6 bases. V lost 4 bases and J 7 bases, leaving 17 bases between the germline ends. This CDR3 has 15 residues. Germline lookup yields CDR1 SGHNT and CDR2 YYREEE (reference sequence). CDR3 bases: TGTGCCAGCAGCGCCCGGACAGTGAGGGGTGAAAAACTGTTTTTT. This encodes CASSARTVRGEKLFF.

This clone has a handful of counts. The genes are TRBV6-6 and TRBJ2-3; TRBD1 matches at 9 bases. The CDR3 consists of 13 residues. Germline CDR1 and CDR2: MNHNY and SVGAGI (reference sequence). V was clipped by 9 bases and J by 5 bases; unmatched bases: 6. CDR3 protein: CASTQGALDTQYF. The CDR3 bases are TGTGCCAGTACACAGGGGGCGCTAGATACGCAGTATTTT.

The chain is built from TRBV6-1 and TRBJ1-3; possible D gene TRBD1, 5 bases. This CDR3 spans 16 amino acids. The ends were cut back, 3 bases at V and 0 bases at J, with 12 bases in the middle. CDR1 is MNHNS and CDR2 is SASEGT in the germline V gene. The CDR3 spells CASSEGTGFSGNTIYF. In nucleotides, the CDR3 is TGTGCCAGCAGTGAGGGCACAGGCTTCTCTGGAAACACCATATATTTT.

The chain couples TRBV4-3 to TRBJ2-5; 9 nucleotides agree with TRBD1. The CDR3 length is 15 residues. Germline V CDR1 and CDR2: LGHNA, YSLEER. V lost 4 bases and J lost 4; bases outside the gene matches: 7. The CDR3, as DNA: TGCGCCAGCAGCCCCGGGACAGGGAGGACAGAGACCCAGTACTTC. It specifies CASSPGTGRTETQYF.

This chain connects TRBV7-2 to TRBJ2-7; no firm D call. Trimming pared 3 bases from V and 6 bases from J, leaving 15 bases between. This CDR3 comprises 14 residues. Germline V gene lookup returns CDR1 SGHTA and CDR2 FQGNSA. This CDR3 reads CASSFQPMTGEQYF. The DNA of the CDR3 is TGTGCCAGCAGCTTTCAACCGATGACGGGCGAGCAGTACTTC. The full variable domain, completed using reference TRBV7-2 and TRBJ2-7, is GAGVSQSPSNKVTEKGKDVELRCDPISGHTALYWYRQSLGQGLEFLIYFQGNSAPDKSGLPSDRFSAERTGGSVSTLTIQRTQQEDSAVYLCASSFQPMTGEQYFGPGTRLTVT.

The chain recombines TRBV4-1 with TRBJ2-1; D is undetermined. CDR1 and CDR2 (germline): MGHRA, YSYEKL. The CDR3 is made up of 13 amino acids. Trimming removed 0 bases at V and 8 bases at J, with 8 bases between. DNA of the CDR3: TGCGCCAGCAGCCAAGAGATTCAAGATGAGCAGTTCTTC. It specifies CASSQEIQDEQFF.

The genes are TRBV6-5 and TRBJ1-1; D is ambiguous. CDR1 is MNHEY, CDR2 SVGAGI, per germline. The CDR3 is 13 amino acids. V was trimmed by 7 bases and J by 0 bases, leaving 9 bases between them. CDR3 loop: CASTLNLNTEAFF. Here the CDR3 DNA reads TGTGCCAGCACCCTTAATCTGAACACTGAAGCTTTCTTT.

This clone was counted a few times. V and J are TRBV7-6 and TRBJ2-7; tentative D call: TRBD2 (5 bases). Per germline, CDR1 SGHVS and CDR2 FNYEAQ. The CDR3 spans 13 residues. Trimming stripped 5 bases from V and 2 bases from J, with 10 bases between. The CDR3 nucleotides are TGTGCCAGCAGCGCACAACTAGCCTACGAGCAGTACTTC. It codes for CASSAQLAYEQYF.

By share of the sample, this clone is medium-sized. The V gene is TRBV7-2, the J gene TRBJ2-7; D may match TRBD1 or TRBD2 (5 bases each). This CDR3 is 14 amino acids long. Trimming stripped 1 base from V and 6 bases from J, with 13 bases between. Germline V gene lookup returns CDR1 SGHTA and CDR2 FQGNSA. CDR3 protein: CASSLVSGAGEQYF. Written as DNA, the CDR3 is TGTGCCAGCAGCTTAGTTTCTGGGGCGGGCGAGCAGTACTTC.

The chain links TRBV19 to TRBJ1-2; the D is unclear. With 7 bases removed from V and 2 bases from J, the gap between germline ends came to 17 bases. The CDR3 contains 15 residues. The germline CDR1 and CDR2 sequences are LNHDA and SQIVND (reference sequence). CDR3 residues: CASTPLTAQNYGYTF. CDR3 bases: TGTGCCAGTACCCCTCTTACGGCACAGAACTATGGCTACACCTTC.

The V and J genes are TRBV7-2 and TRBJ1-2, with 10 bases identical to TRBD1. From germline, CDR1 is SGHTA and CDR2 FQGNSA. The junction had 3 bases not matched to a gene; V was cut back by 4 bases and J by 4 bases. The CDR3 is 14 residues long. CDR3 sequence: CASSWGQGIYGYTF. The CDR3 DNA reads as TGTGCCAGCAGCTGGGGACAGGGGATCTATGGCTACACCTTC.

The CDR3 coding sequence is TGTGCCAGCAGTGGAGCGGGGGCAAACTCTGGGGCCAACGTCCTGACTTTC. This gives the protein CASSGAGANSGANVLTF. The rearrangement joins TRBV27 to TRBJ2-6; 8 positions match TRBD2. The CDR3 contains 17 residues. After removal of 5 bases from V and 0 bases from J, the junction contained 6 bases not matched to a gene. Germline assignment: CDR1 MNHEY and CDR2 SMNVEV (reference sequence).

The chain uses TRBV6-1 and TRBJ1-2, with D tentatively TRBD1 (5 bases). The germline V gene encodes CDR1 MNHNS and CDR2 SASEGT. V was shortened by 6 bases and J by 7 bases, with 18 bases between the two germline ends. The CDR3 runs 14 residues. CDR3 amino acids: CASRDTGSRAGYTF. The CDR3 region has the DNA TGTGCCAGCAGAGATACAGGATCGCGCGCTGGCTACACCTTC.

This clone was seen only a few times. V gene TRBV19 combines with J gene TRBJ2-2; D gene unclear. V was pared by 7 bases and J by 1 base, with 7 bases between. This CDR3 comprises 13 residues. Germline assignment: CDR1 LNHDA and CDR2 SQIVND (reference sequence). CDR3 coding DNA: TGTGCCAGTACTAGACAGAACACCGGGGAGCTGTTTTTT. Translated, it gives CASTRQNTGELFF.